Included here is one T cell receptor (beta chain) sequence, with context. This clone's antigen is unknown. Qualities for individual bases were not recorded, and no much larger clone is one base off. The collaborating institutions used their own protocols to collect whole blood in K2EDTA tubes. For TCRbeta analysis, collaborators shipped samples as frozen whole blood, isolated PBMCs, or DNA extracted from either of those sample types. TCRbeta CDR3 regions were amplified from genomic DNA using the immunoSEQ Assay, a bias-controlled multiplex PCR. Turning to the authors' computational methods: The number of nucleated cells in each sample was estimated from the amplification of reference gene primers within the assay. To quantify the absolute abundance of each unique TCRbeta CDR3 rearrangement, sequence reads were collapsed and filtered. Productive Simpson clonality was computed per sample as the square root of Simpson's diversity index over productive rearrangements. TCRdb limited this immuneACCESS table to in-frame rearrangements with V and J called. A share of clones is missing; checked studies link under half to unresolved V genes, and the rest is unexplained. The V and J calls and clone size were taken over from that table, and D and trimming were inferred from the DNA. This sample is represented by 200,000 to 300,000 clones; approximately 90% of them were singletons. Of the sample, 3% to 4.5% falls within the top ten clones.

The data stem from a study of blood T cell repertoires in COVID-19 (dated by TCRdb to the early 2020s). With regard to the full study: Samples covering the acute and convalescent phases of COVID-19 were provided by collaborators in the United States, Italy and Spain. The prospective study material was composed of cDNA or gDNA derived from T cells, B-cell-depleted T cells, or PBMCs. Deeply sampled blood TCRbeta repertoires from subjects exposed to, actively infected with, or recovered from COVID-19 were included in the dataset. The repertoires were released in a freely available public database meant as a resource for research on the immune response to SARS-CoV-2. Samples came from the ongoing ImmuneRACE study (first 160 participants) plus 1,254 subjects from 6 global collaborators. A de-identified subject ID, COVID-19 status, age in years and sex were almost always included in the sample metadata. Where HLA class I and class II types were available, the types were taken from metadata supplied by the sample provider, not from assay-based typing. Study-level results and caveats: Clinical and demographic metadata were provided uncurated, with the amount varying by source and participant.

CDR1 is given as GTSNPN and CDR2 as SVGIG, both from the germline V gene (reference sequence). Its CDR3 holds 17 amino acids, cysteine through phenylalanine. Here the CDR3 DNA is all that survives: 51 bases in frame from base 1. After removal of 4 bases from V and 3 bases from J, the junction retains 12 bases not matched to a gene. The chain links TRBV30 with TRBJ2-3, and 11 bases in between align with TRBD2. The source of this sequence is a woman in her 40s with acute or convalescent COVID-19. Input material: peripheral blood. The CDR3 region reads CAWTLAGGPKITDTQYF. The DNA is as follows: TGTGCCTGGACCTTAGCGGGGGGGCCTAAGATTACAGATACGCAGTATTTT.